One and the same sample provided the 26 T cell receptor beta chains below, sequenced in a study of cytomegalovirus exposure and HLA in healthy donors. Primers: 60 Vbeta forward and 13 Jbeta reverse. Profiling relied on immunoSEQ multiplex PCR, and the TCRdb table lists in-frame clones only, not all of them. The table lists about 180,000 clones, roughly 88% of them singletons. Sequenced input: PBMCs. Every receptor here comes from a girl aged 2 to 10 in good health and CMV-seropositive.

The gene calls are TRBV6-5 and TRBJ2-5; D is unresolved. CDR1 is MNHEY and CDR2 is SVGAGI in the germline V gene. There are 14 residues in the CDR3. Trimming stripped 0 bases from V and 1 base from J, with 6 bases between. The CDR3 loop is CASSYSGSQETQYF. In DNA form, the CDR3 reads TGTGCCAGCAGTTACTCGGGCAGCCAAGAGACCCAGTACTTC.

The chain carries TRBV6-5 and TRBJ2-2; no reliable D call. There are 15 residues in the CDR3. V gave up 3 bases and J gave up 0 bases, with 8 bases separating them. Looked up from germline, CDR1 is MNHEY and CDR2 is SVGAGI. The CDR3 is CASSYASSNTGELFF. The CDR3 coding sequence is TGTGCCAGCAGTTATGCGAGTTCGAACACCGGGGAGCTGTTTTTT.

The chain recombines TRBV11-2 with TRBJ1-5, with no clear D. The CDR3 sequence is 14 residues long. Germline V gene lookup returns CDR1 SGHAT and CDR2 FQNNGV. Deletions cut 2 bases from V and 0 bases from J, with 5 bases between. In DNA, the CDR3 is TGTGCCAGCAGCTTAACTTCTAGCAATCAGCCCCAGCATTTT. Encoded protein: CASSLTSSNQPQHF.

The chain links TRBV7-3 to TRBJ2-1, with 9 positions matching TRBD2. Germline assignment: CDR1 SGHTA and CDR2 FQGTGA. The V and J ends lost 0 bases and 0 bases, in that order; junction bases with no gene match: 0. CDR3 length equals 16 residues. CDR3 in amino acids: CASSLTSGGSYNEQFF. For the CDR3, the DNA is TGTGCCAGCAGCTTAACTAGCGGGGGCTCCTACAATGAGCAGTTCTTC.

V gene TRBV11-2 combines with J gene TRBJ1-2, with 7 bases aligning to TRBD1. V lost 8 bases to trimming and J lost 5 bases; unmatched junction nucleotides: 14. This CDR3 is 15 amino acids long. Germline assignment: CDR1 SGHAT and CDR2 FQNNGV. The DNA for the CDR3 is TGTGCCAGCGGAACAGGGGATCCGGGAGGGTATGGCTACACCTTC. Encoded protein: CASGTGDPGGYGYTF.

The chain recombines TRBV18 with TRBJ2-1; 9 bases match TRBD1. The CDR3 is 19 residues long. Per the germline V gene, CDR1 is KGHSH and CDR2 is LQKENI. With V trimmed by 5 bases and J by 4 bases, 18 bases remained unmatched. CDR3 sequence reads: CASSSEPLTGTGLYNEQFF. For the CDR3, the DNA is TGTGCCAGCTCATCCGAACCTTTAACCGGGACAGGGCTTTACAATGAGCAGTTCTTC.

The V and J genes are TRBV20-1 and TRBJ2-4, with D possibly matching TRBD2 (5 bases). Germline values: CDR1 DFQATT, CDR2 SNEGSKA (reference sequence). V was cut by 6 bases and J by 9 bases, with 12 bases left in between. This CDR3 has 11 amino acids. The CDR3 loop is CSAPLGCIQYF. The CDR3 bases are TGCAGTGCCCCACTAGGGTGCATTCAGTACTTC.

In nucleotides, the CDR3 is TGTGCCAGCAGTTTAGCGGAATTGAACACCGGGGAGCTGTTTTTT. This codes for CASSLAELNTGELFF. The rearrangement uses TRBV6-5 and TRBJ2-2, with D possibly TRBD2 on 6 matching bases. Germline CDR1 is MNHEY and CDR2 is SVGAGI. The V and J ends lost 4 bases and 1 base respectively, with 10 bases between them. The CDR3 has 15 residues.

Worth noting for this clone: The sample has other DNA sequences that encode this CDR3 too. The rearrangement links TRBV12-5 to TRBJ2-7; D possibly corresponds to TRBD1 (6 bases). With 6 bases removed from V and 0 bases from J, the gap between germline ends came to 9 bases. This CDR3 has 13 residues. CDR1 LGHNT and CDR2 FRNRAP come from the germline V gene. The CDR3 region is CASGPDSSYEQYF. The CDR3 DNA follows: TGTGCTAGTGGCCCGGACAGCTCCTACGAGCAGTACTTC. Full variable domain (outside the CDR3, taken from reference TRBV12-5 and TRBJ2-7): DARVTQTPRHKVTEMGQEVTMRCQPILGHNTVFWYRQTMMQGLELLAYFRNRAPLDDSGMPKDRFSAEMPDATLATLKIQPSEPRDSAVYFCASGPDSSYEQYFGPGTRLTVT.

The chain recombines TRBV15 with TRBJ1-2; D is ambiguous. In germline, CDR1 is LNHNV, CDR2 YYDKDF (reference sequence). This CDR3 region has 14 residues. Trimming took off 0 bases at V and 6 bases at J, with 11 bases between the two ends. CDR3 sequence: CATSRDSGTDGYTF. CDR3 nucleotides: TGTGCCACCAGCAGAGATTCGGGTACCGATGGCTACACCTTC.

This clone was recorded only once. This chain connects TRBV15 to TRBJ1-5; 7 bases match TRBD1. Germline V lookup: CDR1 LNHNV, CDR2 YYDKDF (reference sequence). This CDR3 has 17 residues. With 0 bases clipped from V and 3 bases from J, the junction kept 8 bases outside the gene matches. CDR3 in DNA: TGTGCCACCAGCAGAGAGTCTCCCGGACAGGACAATCAGCCCCAGCATTTT. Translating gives CATSRESPGQDNQPQHF. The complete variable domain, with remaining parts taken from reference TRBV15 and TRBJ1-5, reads DAMVIQNPRYQVTQFGKPVTLSCSQTLNHNVMYWYQQKSSQAPKLLFHYYDKDFNNEADTPDNFQSRRPNTSFCFLDIRSPGLGDTAMYLCATSRESPGQDNQPQHFGDGTRLSIL.

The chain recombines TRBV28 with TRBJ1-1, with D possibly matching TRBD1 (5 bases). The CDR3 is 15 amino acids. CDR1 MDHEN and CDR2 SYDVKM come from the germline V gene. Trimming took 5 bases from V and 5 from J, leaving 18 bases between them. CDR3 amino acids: CASSRQPTGETEAFF. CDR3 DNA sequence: TGTGCCAGCAGTCGACAGCCCACGGGTGAGACTGAAGCTTTCTTT.

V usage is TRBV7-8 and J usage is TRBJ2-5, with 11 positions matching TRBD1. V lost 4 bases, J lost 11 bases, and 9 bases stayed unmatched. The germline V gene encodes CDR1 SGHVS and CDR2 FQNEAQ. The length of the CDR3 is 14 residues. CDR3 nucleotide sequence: TGTGCCAGCAGCTCGGGACAGGGGGACGCGGAGCAGTACTTC. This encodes CASSSGQGDAEQYF.

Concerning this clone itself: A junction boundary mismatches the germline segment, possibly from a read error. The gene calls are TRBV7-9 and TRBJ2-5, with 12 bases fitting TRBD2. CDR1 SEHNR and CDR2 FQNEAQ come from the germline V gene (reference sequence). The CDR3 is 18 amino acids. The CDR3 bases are TGTTCCAGCAGCTTACTCCGATGGACTAGCGGGACGTCGGTGACCCAGTACTTC. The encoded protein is CSSSLLRWTSGTSVTQYF.

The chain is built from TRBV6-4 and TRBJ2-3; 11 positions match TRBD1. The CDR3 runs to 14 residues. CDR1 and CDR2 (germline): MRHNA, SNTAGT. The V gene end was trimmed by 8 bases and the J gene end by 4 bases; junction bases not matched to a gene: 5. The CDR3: CASRGQGEADTQYF. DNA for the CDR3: TGTGCCAGCCGGGGACAGGGGGAAGCAGATACGCAGTATTTT.

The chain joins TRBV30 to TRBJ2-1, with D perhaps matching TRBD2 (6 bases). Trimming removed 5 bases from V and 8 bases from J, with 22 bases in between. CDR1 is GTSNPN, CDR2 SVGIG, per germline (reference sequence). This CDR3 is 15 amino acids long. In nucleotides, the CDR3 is TGTGCCTGGGAGAGGGACTGCACCGTTGTGGATGAGCAGTTCTTC. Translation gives CAWERDCTVVDEQFF.

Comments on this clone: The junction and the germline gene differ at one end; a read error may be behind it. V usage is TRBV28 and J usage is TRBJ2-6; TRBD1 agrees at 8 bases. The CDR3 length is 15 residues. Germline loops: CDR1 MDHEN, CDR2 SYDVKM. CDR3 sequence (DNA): TGTGCCAGTAGTTCAGGGGGCGAAGAGGCCAACGTCCTGACTTTC. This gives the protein CASSSGGEEANVLTF.

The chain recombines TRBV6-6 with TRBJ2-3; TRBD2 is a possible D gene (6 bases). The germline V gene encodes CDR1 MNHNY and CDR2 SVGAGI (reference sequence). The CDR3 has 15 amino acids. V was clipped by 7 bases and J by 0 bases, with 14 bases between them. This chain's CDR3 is CASTDSGTSTDTQYF. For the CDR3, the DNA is TGTGCCAGCACCGATAGCGGTACTAGCACAGATACGCAGTATTTT.

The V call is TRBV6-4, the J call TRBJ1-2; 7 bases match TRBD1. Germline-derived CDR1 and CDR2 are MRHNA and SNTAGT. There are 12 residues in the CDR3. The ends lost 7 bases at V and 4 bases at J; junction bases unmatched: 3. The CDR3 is CASTYRGYGYTF. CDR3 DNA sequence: TGTGCCAGCACCTACAGGGGCTATGGCTACACCTTC.

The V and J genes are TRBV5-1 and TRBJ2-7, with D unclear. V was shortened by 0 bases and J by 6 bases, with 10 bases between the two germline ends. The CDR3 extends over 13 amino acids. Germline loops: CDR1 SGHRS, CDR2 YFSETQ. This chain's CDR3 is CASSLAGSSEQYF. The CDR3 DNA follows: TGCGCCAGCAGCTTGGCTGGGTCTAGCGAGCAGTACTTC.

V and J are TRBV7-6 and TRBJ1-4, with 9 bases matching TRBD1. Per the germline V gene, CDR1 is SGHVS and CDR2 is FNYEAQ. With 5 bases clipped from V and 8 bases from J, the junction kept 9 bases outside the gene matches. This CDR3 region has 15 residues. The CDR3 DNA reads TGTGCCAGCAGCGCAATGGGACAGGGAACAGAAAAACTGTTTTTT. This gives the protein CASSAMGQGTEKLFF.

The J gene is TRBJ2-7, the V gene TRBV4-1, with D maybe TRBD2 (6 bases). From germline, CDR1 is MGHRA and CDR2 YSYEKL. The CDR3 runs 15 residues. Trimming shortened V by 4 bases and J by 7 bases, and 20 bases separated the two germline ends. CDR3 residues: CASSRSRDFTREQYF. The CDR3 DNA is TGCGCCAGCAGCCGCTCTCGGGACTTCACTAGGGAGCAGTACTTC.

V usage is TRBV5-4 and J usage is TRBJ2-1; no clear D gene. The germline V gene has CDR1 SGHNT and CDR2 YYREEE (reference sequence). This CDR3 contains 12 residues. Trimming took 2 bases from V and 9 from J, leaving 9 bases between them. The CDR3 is CASSFQSGEQFF. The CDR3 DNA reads TGTGCCAGCAGCTTCCAGTCGGGTGAGCAGTTCTTC.

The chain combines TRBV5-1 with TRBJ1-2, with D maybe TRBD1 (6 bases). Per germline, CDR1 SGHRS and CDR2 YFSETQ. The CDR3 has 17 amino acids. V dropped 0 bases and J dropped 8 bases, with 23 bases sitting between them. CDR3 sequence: CASSLDARAGGARGYTF. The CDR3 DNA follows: TGCGCCAGCAGCTTGGATGCGCGGGCGGGGGGGGCGAGAGGCTACACCTTC.

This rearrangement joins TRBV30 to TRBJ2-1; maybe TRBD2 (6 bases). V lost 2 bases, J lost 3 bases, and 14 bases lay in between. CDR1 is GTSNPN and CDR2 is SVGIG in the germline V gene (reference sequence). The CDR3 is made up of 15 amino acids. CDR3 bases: TGTGCCTGGAGTAAAAATAGCGGTTACTACAATGAGCAGTTCTTC. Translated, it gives CAWSKNSGYYNEQFF.

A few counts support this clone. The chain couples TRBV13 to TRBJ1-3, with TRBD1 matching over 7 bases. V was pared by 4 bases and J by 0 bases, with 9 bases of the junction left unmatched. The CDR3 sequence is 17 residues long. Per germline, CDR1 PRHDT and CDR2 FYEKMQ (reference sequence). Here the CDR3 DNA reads TGTGCCAGCAGCTCATCCTTGACAGGGAGCTCTGGAAACACCATATATTTT. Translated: CASSSSLTGSSGNTIYF.